The clone carrying this T cell receptor beta chain was recorded only once. No antigen is known for it. Assayed TCR templates numbered 90,000 to 100,000 for each sample. Produced via immunoSEQ multiplex PCR; TCRdb's table is partial and in-frame only. The data show fewer than 130,000 clones, 92% seen once. These data are taken from a study of siplizumab effects on memory and regulatory T cells. V dropped 2 bases and J dropped 4 bases, with 12 bases sitting between them. The length of the CDR3 is 15 residues. Findings and caveats of the study: No functional test confirmed suppression by proliferating siplizumab-culture Tregs. Naive T cells were seemingly more diverse than memory cells, and major contributions to the alloresponse seemed to be made by them.

Sequencing input: CD4+ T cells sorted from blood. The rearrangement joins TRBV6-7 to TRBJ1-5; D uncertain. TRBV6-7 is labeled an ORF, and its function is uncertain. This clonotype originated in a human donor in good health. DNA of the CDR3: TGTGCCAGCAGTTACCCAAGTAGGCCTAATCAGCCCCAGCATTTT. Translating gives CASSYPSRPNQPQHF.